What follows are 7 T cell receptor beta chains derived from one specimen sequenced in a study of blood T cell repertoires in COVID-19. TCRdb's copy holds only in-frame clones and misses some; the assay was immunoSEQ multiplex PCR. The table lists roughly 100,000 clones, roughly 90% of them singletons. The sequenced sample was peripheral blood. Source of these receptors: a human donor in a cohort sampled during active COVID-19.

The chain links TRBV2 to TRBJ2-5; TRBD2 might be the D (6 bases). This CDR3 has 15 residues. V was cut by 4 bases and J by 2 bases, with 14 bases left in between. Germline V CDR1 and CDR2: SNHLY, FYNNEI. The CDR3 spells CASSGWSSEQETQYF. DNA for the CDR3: TGTGCCAGCAGTGGGTGGTCTAGCGAACAAGAGACCCAGTACTTC.

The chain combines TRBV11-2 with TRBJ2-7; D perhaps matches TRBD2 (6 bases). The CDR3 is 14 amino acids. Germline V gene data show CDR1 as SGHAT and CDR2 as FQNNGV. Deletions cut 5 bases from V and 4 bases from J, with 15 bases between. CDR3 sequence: CASSIEGRWYEQYF. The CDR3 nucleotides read TGTGCCAGCAGCATTGAAGGGAGGTGGTACGAGCAGTACTTC.

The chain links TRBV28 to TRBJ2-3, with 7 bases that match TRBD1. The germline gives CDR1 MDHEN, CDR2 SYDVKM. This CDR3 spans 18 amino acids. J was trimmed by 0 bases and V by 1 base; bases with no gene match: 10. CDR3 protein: CASSLSAPRDSSTDTQYF. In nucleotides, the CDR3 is TGTGCCAGCAGTTTATCCGCTCCCCGGGACAGTAGCACAGATACGCAGTATTTT.

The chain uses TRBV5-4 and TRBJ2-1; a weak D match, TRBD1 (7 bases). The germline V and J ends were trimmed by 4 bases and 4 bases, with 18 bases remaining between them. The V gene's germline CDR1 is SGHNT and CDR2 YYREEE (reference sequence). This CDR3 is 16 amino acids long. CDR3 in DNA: TGTGCCAGCAGCCTCGGTGGAGGGGGCGAGTACAATGAGCAGTTCTTC. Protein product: CASSLGGGGEYNEQFF.

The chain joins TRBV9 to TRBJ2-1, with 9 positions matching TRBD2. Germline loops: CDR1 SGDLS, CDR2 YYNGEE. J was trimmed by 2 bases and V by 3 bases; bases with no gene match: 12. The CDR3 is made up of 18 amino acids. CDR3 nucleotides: TGTGCCAGCAGCGCCGGGATCGGCGGGGGGGCAACCTACAATGAGCAGTTCTTC. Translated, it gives CASSAGIGGGATYNEQFF.

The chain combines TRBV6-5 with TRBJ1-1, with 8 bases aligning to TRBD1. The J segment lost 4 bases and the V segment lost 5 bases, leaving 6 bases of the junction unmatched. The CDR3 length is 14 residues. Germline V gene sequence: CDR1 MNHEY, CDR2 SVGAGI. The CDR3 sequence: CASSLQGAVTEAFF. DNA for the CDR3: TGTGCCAGCAGTCTGCAGGGGGCAGTCACTGAAGCTTTCTTT.

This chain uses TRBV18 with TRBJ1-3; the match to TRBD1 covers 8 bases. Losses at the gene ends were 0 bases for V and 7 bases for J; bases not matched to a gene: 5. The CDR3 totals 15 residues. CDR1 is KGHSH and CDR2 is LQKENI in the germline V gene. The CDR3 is CASSPPDRDWNTIYF. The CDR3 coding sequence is TGTGCCAGCTCACCACCGGACAGGGATTGGAACACCATATATTTT.